Each of the 3 T cell receptor beta chains below was sequenced from the same sample in a study of T cells in Graves' hyperthyroidism and ophthalmopathy (dated by TCRdb to the late 2010s). Libraries were prepared through multiplex PCR. Reads for this sample came from an Illumina HiSeq 2000. The TCR beta CDR3 regions were amplified from the RNA transcripts. For the first round of RT-PCR on the TCR CDR3, the HTBI primer set was used together with the Qiagen OneStep RT-PCR kit. In TCRdb, the public reads were trimmed at Q25 with fastp and aligned with MiXCR, with productive beta chains retained. Each CDR3 protein appears once, grouped with its most common genes and DNA. This sample comprises 340,000 or so distinct CDR3 sequences, 16% of them detected only once. The leading ten clones occupy 33% of the sample. The sample taken for sequencing was blood. The receptors were sampled from a man younger than 40 with Graves' hyperthyroidism.

This clonotype appeared many times. The CDR3 spells CASSFGIGRVYNEQFF. CDR3 nucleotide sequence: TGTGCCAGCAGTTTCGGCATCGGGAGGGTTTACAATGAGCAGTTCTTC. The chain is built from TRBV12-3 or TRBV12-4 and TRBJ2-1, with TRBD2 identical over 8 bases. V shed 3 bases, J shed 4 bases, and the junction held 8 bases outside the gene matches. This CDR3 has 16 amino acids.

This clonotype was seen many times. The V and J genes are TRBV7-9 and TRBJ2-7; D perhaps matches TRBD1 (6 bases). Looked up from germline, CDR1 is SEHNR and CDR2 is FQNEAQ (reference sequence). Between the trimmed V and J ends, which lost 3 bases and 2 bases, there was a span of 11 bases. The CDR3 totals 14 residues. CDR3 amino acids: CASSFTGSPYEQYF. The CDR3 region has the DNA TGTGCCAGCAGCTTTACAGGGAGTCCCTACGAGCAGTACTTC.

The table lists this clonotype with many counts. The chain links TRBV18 to TRBJ2-5; maybe TRBD1 (6 bases). Deletions cut 4 bases from V and 7 bases from J, with 22 bases between. CDR3 length: 16 residues. Per the germline V gene, CDR1 is KGHSH and CDR2 is LQKENI. The CDR3 is CASSRTNSQGLGTQYF. In nucleotides, the CDR3 is TGTGCCAGCTCACGCACAAACTCACAGGGCTTGGGGACCCAGTACTTC.